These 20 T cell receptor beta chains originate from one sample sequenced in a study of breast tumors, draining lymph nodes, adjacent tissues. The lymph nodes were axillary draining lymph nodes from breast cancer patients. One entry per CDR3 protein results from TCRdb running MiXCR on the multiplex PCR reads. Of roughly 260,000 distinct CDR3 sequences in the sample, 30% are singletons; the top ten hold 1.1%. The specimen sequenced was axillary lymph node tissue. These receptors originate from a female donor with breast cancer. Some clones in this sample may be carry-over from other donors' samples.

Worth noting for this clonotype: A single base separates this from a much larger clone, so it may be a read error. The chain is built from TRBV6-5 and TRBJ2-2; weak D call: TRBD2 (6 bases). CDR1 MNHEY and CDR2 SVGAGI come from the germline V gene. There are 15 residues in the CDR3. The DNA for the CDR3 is TGTGCCAGCAGCCTTAGACCCTCGAACACCGGGGGGCTGTTTTTT. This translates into CASSLRPSNTGGLFF.

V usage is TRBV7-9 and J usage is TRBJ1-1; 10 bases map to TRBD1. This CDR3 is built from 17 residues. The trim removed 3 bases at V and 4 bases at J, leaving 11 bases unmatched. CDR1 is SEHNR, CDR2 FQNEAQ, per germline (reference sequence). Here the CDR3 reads CASSFHRDRGGSTEAFF. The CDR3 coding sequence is TGTGCCAGCAGCTTCCACCGGGACAGGGGTGGAAGCACTGAAGCTTTCTTT.

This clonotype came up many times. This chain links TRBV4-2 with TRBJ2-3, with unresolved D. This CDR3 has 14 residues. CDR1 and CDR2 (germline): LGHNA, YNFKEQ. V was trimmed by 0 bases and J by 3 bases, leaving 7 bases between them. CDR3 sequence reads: CASSQDRTTDTQYF. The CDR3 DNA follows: TGTGCCAGCAGCCAAGACAGGACGACAGATACGCAGTATTTT.

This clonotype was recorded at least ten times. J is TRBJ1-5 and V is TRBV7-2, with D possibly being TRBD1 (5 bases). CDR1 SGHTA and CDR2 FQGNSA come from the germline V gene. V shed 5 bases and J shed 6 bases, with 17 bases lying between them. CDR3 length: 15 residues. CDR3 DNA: TGTGCCAGCAGCCCTACCGGGGGGGACGGTCAGCCCCAGCATTTT. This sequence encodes CASSPTGGDGQPQHF.

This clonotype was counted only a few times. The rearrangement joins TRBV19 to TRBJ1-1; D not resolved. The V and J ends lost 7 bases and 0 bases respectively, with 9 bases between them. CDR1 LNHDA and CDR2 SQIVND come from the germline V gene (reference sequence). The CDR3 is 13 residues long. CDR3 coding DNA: TGTGCCAGTAAGGGCAATTTGAACACTGAAGCTTTCTTT. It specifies CASKGNLNTEAFF.

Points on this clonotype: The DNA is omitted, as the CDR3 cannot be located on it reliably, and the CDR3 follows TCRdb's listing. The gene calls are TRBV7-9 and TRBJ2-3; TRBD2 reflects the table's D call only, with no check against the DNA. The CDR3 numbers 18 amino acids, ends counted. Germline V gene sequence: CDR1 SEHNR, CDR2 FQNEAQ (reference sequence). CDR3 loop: CASSFYICSAGWTDTQYF.

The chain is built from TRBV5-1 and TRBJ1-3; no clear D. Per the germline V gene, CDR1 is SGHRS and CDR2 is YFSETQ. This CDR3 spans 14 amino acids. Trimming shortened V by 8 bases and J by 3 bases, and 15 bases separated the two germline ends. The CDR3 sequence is CASAASADGNTIYF. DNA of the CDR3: TGCGCCAGTGCCGCTTCGGCTGATGGAAACACCATATATTTT.

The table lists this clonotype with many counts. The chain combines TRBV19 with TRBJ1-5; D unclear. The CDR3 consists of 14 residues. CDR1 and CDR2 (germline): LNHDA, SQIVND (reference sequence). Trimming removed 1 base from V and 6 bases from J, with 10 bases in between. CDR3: CASSIVRVTQPQHF. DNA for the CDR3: TGTGCCAGTAGTATAGTCCGGGTAACTCAGCCCCAGCATTTT.

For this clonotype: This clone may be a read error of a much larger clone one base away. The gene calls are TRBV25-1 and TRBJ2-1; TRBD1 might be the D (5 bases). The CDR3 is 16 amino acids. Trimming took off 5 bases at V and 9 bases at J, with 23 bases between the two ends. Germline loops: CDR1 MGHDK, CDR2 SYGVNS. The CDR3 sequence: CASSYRVGYGDSEQFF. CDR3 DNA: TGTGCCAGCAGTTACCGAGTGGGCTACGGTGACAGTGAGCAGTTCTTC. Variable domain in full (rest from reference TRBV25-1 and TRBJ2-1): EADIYQTPRYLVIGTGKKITLECSQTMGHDKMYWYQQDPGMELHLIHYSYGVNSTEKGDLSSESTVSRIRTEHFPLTLESARPSHTSQYLCASSYRVGYGDSEQFFGPGTRLTVL.

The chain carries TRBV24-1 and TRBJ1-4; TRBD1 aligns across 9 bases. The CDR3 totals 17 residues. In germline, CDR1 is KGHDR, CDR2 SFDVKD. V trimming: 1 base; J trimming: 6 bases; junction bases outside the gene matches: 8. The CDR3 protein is CATSDFRDRVGYEKLFF. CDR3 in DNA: TGTGCCACCAGTGATTTCCGGGACAGGGTCGGATATGAAAAACTGTTTTTT.

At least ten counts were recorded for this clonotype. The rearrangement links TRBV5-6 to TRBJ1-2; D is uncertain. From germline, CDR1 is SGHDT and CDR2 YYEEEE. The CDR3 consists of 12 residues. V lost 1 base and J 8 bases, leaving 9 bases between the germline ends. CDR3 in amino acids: CASSLPAGGYTF. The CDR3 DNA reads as TGTGCCAGCAGCTTGCCGGCGGGGGGCTACACCTTC. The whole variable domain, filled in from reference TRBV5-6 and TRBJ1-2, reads DAGVTQSPTHLIKTRGQQVTLRCSPKSGHDTVSWYQQALGQGPQFIFQYYEEEERQRGNFPDRFSGHQFPNYSSELNVNALLLGDSALYLCASSLPAGGYTFGSGTRLTVV.

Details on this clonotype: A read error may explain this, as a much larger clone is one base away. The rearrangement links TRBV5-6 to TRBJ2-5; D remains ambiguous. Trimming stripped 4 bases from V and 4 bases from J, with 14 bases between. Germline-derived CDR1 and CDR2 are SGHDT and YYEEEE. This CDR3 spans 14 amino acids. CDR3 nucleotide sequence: TGTGCCAGCAGCAGAACCCAGGCCGGAGAGACCCAGTACTTC. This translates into CASSRTQAGETQYF.

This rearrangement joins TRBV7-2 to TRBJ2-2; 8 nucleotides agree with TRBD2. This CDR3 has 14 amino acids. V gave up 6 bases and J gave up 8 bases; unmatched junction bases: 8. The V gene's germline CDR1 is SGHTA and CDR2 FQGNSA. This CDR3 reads CASRRGGGTGELFF. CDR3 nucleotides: TGTGCCAGCAGGCGCGGCGGGGGGACAGGGGAGCTGTTTTTT.

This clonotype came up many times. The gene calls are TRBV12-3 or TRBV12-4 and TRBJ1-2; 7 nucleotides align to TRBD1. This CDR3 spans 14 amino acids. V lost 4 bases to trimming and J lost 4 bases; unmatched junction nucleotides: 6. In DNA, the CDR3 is TGTGCCAGCAGTTCACAGGGGCTCCGCTATGGCTACACCTTC. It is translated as CASSSQGLRYGYTF.

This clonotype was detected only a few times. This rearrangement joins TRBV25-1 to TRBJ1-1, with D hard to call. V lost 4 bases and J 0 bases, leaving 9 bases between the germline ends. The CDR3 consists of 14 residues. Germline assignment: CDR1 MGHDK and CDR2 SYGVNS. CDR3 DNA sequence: TGTGCCAGCAGTGGGGAGTTGGTGAACACTGAAGCTTTCTTT. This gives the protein CASSGELVNTEAFF. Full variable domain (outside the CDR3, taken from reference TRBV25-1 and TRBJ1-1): EADIYQTPRYLVIGTGKKITLECSQTMGHDKMYWYQQDPGMELHLIHYSYGVNSTEKGDLSSESTVSRIRTEHFPLTLESARPSHTSQYLCASSGELVNTEAFFGQGTRLTVV.

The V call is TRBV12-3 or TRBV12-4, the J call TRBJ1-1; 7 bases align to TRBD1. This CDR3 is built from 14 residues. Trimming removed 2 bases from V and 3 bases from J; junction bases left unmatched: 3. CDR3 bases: TGTGCCAGCAGTTTAATTCAGGGGGACACTGAAGCTTTCTTT. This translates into CASSLIQGDTEAFF.

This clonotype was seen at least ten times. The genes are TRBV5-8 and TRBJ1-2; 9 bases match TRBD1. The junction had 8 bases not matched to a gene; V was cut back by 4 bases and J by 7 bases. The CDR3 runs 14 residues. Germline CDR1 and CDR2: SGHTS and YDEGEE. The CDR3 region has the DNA TGTGCCAGCAGCCTCACAGGGGGCGCGGTTGGCTACACCTTC. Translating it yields CASSLTGGAVGYTF.

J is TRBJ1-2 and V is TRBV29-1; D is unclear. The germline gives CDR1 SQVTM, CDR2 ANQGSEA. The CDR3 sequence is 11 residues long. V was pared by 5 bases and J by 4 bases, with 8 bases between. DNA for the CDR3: TGCAGCGTTTACCACCTCTATGGCTACACCTTC. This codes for CSVYHLYGYTF. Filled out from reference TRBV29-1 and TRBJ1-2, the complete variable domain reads SAVISQKPSRDICQRGTSLTIQCQVDSQVTMMFWYRQQPGQSLTLIATANQGSEATYESGFVIDKFPISRPNLTFSTLTVSNMSPEDSSIYLCSVYHLYGYTFGSGTRLTVV.

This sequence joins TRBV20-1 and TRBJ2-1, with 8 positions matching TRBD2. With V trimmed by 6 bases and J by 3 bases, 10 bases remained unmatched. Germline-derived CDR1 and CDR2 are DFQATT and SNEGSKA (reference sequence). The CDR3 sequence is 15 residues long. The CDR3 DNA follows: TGCAGTGCCGGACGAAGCGGGAGAGTCTACAATGAGCAGTTCTTC. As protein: CSAGRSGRVYNEQFF.

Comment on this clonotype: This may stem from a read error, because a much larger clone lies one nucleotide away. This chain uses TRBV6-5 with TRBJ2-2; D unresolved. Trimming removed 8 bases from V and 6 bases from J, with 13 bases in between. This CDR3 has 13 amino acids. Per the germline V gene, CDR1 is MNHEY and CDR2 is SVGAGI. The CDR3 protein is CASHPRWAGELFF. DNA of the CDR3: TGTGCCAGCCATCCGAGGTGGGCCGGGGAGCTGTTTTTT.